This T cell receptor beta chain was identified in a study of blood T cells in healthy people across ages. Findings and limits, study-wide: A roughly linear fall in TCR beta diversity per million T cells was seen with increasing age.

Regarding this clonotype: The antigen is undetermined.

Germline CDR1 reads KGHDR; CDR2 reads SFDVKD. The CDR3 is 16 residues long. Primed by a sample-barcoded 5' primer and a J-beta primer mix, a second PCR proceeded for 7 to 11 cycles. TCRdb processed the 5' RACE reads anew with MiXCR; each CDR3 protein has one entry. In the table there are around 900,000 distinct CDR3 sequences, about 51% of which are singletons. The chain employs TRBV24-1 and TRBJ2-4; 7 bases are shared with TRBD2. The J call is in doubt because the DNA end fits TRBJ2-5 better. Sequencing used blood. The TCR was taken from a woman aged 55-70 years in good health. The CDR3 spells CATSDPGLGGRETQYF. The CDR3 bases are TGTGCCACCAGTGATCCGGGACTTGGCGGGAGAGAGACCCAGTACTTC.